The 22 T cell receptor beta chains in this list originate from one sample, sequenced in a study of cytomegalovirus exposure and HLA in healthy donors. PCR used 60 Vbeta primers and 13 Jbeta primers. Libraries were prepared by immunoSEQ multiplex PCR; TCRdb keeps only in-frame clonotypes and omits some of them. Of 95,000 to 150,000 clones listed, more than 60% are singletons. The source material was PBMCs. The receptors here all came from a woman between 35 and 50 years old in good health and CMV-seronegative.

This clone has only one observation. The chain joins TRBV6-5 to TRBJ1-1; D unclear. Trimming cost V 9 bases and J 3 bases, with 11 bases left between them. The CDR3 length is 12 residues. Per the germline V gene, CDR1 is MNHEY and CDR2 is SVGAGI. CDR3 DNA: TGTGCCAGTCGGAGTTTGGACACTGAAGCTTTCTTT. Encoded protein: CASRSLDTEAFF.

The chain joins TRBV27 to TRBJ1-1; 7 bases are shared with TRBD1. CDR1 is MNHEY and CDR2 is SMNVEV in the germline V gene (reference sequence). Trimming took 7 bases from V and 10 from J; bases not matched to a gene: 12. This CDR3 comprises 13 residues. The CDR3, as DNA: TGTGCCAGCACCATCAACAGGGGCGCTCGAGCTTTCTTT. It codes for CASTINRGARAFF.

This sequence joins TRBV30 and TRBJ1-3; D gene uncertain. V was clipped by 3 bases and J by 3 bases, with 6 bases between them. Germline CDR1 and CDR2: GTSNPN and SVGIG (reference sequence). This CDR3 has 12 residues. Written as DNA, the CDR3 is TGTGCCTGGAGGCGCAATGGAAACACCATATATTTT. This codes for CAWRRNGNTIYF.

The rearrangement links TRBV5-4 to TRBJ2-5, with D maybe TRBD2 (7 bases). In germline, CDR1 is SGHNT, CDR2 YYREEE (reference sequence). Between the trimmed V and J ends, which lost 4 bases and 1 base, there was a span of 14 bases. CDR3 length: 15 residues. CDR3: CASSDPAGAQETQYF. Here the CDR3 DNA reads TGTGCCAGCAGCGACCCCGCGGGGGCCCAAGAGACCCAGTACTTC.

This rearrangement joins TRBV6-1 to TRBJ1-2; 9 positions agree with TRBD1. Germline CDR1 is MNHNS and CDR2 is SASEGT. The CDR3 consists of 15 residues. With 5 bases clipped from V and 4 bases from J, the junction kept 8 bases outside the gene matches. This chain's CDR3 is CASSPGQGFGYGYTF. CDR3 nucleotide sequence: TGTGCCAGCAGTCCGGGACAGGGTTTCGGCTATGGCTACACCTTC.

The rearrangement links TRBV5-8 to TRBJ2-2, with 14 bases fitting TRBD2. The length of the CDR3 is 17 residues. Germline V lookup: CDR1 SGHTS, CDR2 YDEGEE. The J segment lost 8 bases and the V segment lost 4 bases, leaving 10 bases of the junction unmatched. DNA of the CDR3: TGTGCCAGCAGCCAGTCCGGGACTAGCGGGAGTTCTGGGGAGCTGTTTTTT. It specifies CASSQSGTSGSSGELFF.

CDR3 coding DNA: TGTGCCAGCAGCCGACAGGCAGATCAGCCCCAGCATTTT. Protein sequence: CASSRQADQPQHF. The rearrangement joins TRBV6-5 to TRBJ1-5; possible D gene TRBD1, 6 bases. V gave up 6 bases and J gave up 5 bases, with 11 bases separating them. CDR1 is MNHEY and CDR2 is SVGAGI in the germline V gene. The CDR3 is 13 residues long.

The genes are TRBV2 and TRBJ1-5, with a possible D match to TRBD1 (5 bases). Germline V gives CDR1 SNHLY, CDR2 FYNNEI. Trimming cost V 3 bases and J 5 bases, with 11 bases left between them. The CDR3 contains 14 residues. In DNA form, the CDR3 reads TGTGCCAGCAGTGACGGACATGCGGATCAGCCCCAGCATTTT. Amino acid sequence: CASSDGHADQPQHF.

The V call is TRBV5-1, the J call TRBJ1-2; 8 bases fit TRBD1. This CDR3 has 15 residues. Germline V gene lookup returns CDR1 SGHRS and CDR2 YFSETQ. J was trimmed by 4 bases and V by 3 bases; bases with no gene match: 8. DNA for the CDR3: TGCGCCAGCAGCTCGAACAGACAGGGGTCCTATGGCTACACCTTC. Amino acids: CASSSNRQGSYGYTF.

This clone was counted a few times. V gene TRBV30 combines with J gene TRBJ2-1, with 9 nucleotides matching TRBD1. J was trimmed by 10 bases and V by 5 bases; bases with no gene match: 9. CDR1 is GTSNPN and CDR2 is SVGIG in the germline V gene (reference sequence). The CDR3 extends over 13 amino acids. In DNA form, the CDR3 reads TGTGCCTGGGACCTCGGGACAGGGACCGAGCAGTTCTTC. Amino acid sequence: CAWDLGTGTEQFF.

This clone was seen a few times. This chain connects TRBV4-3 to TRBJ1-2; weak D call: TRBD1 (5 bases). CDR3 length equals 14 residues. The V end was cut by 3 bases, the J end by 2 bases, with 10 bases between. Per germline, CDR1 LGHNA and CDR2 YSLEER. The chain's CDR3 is CASSHLDSNYGYTF. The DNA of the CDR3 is TGCGCCAGCAGCCACCTTGACAGCAACTATGGCTACACCTTC.

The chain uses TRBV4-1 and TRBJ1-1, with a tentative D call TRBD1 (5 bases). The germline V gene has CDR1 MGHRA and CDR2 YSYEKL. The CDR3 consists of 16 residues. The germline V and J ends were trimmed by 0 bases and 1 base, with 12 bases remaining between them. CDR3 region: CASSQEKGRGNTEAFF. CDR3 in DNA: TGCGCCAGCAGCCAAGAAAAGGGGAGGGGGAACACTGAAGCTTTCTTT.

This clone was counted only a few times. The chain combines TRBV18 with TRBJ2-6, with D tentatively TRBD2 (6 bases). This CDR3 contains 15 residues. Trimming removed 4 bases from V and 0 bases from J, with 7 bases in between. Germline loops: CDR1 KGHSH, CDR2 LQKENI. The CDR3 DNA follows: TGTGCCAGCTCACTGGGGGGCTCTGGGGCCAACGTCCTGACTTTC. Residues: CASSLGGSGANVLTF.

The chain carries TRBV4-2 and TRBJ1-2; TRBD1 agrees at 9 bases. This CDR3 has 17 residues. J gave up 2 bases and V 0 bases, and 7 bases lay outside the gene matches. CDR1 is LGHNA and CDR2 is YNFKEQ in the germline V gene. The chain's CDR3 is CASSQDLSGTGNYGYTF. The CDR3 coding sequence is TGTGCCAGCAGCCAAGATCTATCCGGGACAGGGAACTATGGCTACACCTTC.

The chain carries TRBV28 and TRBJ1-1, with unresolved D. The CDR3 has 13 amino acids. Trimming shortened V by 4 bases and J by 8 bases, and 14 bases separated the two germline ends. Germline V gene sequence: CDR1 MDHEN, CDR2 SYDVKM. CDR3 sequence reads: CASSSLRRKEAFF. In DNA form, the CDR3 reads TGTGCCAGCAGTTCCCTGAGGAGGAAGGAAGCTTTCTTT.

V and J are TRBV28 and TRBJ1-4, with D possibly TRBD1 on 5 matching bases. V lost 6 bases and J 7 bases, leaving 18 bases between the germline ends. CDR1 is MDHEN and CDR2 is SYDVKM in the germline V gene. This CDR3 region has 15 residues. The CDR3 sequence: CASSRRGGIGEKLFF. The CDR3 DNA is TGTGCCAGCAGCCGCCGCGGGGGGATTGGTGAAAAACTGTTTTTT.

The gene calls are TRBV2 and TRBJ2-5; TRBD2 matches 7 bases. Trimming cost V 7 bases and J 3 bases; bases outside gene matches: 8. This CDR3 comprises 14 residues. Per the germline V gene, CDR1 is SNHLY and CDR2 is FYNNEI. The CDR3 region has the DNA TGTGCCAGCAACGCTCTGGGGGGGAAAGAGACCCAGTACTTC. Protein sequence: CASNALGGKETQYF.

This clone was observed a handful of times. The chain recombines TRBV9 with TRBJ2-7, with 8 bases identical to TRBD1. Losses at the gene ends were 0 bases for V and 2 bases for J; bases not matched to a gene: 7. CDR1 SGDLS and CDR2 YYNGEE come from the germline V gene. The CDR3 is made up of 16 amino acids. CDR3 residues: CASSVAPTGGTYEQYF. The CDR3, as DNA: TGTGCCAGCAGCGTAGCTCCCACAGGGGGAACCTACGAGCAGTACTTC.

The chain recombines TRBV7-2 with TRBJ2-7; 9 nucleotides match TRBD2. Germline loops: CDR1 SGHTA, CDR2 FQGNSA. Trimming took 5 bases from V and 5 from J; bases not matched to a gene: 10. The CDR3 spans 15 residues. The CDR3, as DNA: TGTGCCAGCAGCGCCCAAGCGGGAGGCTACGACGAGCAGTACTTC. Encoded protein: CASSAQAGGYDEQYF.

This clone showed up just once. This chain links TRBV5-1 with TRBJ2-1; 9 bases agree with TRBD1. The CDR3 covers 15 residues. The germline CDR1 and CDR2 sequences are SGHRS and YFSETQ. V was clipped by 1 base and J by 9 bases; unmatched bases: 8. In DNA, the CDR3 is TGCGCCAGCAGCTTGTACAGGGGGCAATACGGTGAGCAGTTCTTC. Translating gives CASSLYRGQYGEQFF.

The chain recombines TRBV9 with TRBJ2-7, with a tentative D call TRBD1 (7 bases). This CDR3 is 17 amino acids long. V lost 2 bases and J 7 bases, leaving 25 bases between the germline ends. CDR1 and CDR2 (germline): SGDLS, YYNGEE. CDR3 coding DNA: TGTGCCAGCAGCGTTTCACATGGCGGGACAGCACAGGGTGAGCAGTACTTC. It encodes CASSVSHGGTAQGEQYF.

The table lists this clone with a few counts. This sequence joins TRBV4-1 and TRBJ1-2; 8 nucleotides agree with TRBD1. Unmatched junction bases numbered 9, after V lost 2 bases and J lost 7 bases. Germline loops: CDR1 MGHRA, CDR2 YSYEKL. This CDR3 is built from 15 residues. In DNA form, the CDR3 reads TGCGCCAGCAGCCAAATTGGGGACAGGCGACTTGGCTACACCTTC. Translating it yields CASSQIGDRRLGYTF.